The 22 T cell receptor beta chains reported below all come from one sample, sequenced in a study of Ad26.COV2.S vaccination and SARS-CoV-2 variants. The treatment is: about 20 received Ad26.COV2.S at low or high dose, single or two shots; about 5 received placebo; per-sample allocation not given. The study sampled participants on day 63 after the first vaccine or placebo injection. Profiled with immunoSEQ multiplex PCR; TCRdb holds only in-frame clones, not every one. Counted here are 300,000 to 500,000 clones, about 85% occurring once; the ten biggest clones make up 3.5%. The sequenced sample was peripheral blood, obtained in a trial of Ad26.COV2.S vaccine versus placebo. The receptors derive from a person between 18 and 60 years old who received the Ad26.COV2.S COVID-19 vaccine or a placebo.

V is TRBV6-6 and J is TRBJ2-3; D might be TRBD2 (6 bases). Trimming stripped 0 bases from V and 4 bases from J, with 11 bases between. The germline V gene has CDR1 MNHNY and CDR2 SVGAGI (reference sequence). The CDR3 totals 15 residues. DNA of the CDR3: TGTGCCAGCAGTTACTCCGGCGGGGCAGCAGATACGCAGTATTTT. Translating it yields CASSYSGGAADTQYF.

This clone has only a few counts. This chain links TRBV5-4 with TRBJ2-7; perhaps TRBD2 as D (6 bases). The CDR3 covers 13 residues. Trimming took 4 bases from V and 4 from J, leaving 12 bases between them. In germline, CDR1 is SGHNT, CDR2 YYREEE (reference sequence). CDR3: CASSPSRGYEQYF. CDR3 DNA: TGTGCCAGCAGCCCCAGTCGGGGGTACGAGCAGTACTTC.

V gene TRBV29-1 combines with J gene TRBJ2-2; D call uncertain. Germline lookup yields CDR1 SQVTM and CDR2 ANQGSEA. This CDR3 has 15 residues. V lost 7 bases and J 0 bases, leaving 15 bases between the germline ends. The CDR3 sequence: CSAEAPTANTGELFF. CDR3 bases: TGCAGCGCCGAAGCCCCTACAGCGAACACCGGGGAGCTGTTTTTT.

This clone occurred a few times. At the DNA level, this CDR3 is encoded by other sequences in the same sample as well. This chain joins TRBV12-3 or TRBV12-4 and TRBJ2-7; TRBD1 might be the D (6 bases). The CDR3 runs 13 residues. V dropped 4 bases and J dropped 2 bases, with 9 bases sitting between them. This chain's CDR3 is CASSSTGTYEQYF. The CDR3, as DNA: TGTGCCAGCAGTTCAACAGGGACCTACGAGCAGTACTTC.

The CDR3 here is CASKMGQGVGNTIYF. The CDR3 region has the DNA TGTGCCAGTAAAATGGGACAGGGGGTCGGAAACACCATATATTTT. J is TRBJ1-3 and V is TRBV19, with 11 bases that match TRBD1. Germline assignment: CDR1 LNHDA and CDR2 SQIVND (reference sequence). V lost 7 bases, J lost 4 bases, and 6 bases stayed unmatched. The CDR3 sequence is 15 residues long.

The chain uses TRBV6-6 and TRBJ1-5; D is ambiguous. The germline V and J ends were trimmed by 0 bases and 3 bases, with 9 bases remaining between them. This CDR3 has 15 amino acids. CDR1 and CDR2 (germline): MNHNY, SVGAGI (reference sequence). The CDR3 sequence is CASSYSAANNQPQHF. The CDR3 DNA reads TGTGCCAGCAGTTACTCTGCGGCCAACAATCAGCCCCAGCATTTT.

The V call is TRBV3-1 (or the pseudogene TRBV3-2), the J call TRBJ2-7, with D unclear. Trimming took off 8 bases at V and 3 bases at J, with 14 bases between the two ends. CDR3 length equals 13 residues. Looked up from germline, CDR1 is LGHDT and CDR2 is YNNKEL (reference sequence). As DNA, the CDR3 is TGTGCCAGCTCCGATACAGATTTCTACGAGCAGTACTTC. Residues: CASSDTDFYEQYF.

The V call is TRBV6-5, the J call TRBJ1-4, with D possibly being TRBD1 (5 bases). V lost 7 bases and J 4 bases, leaving 16 bases between the germline ends. Germline-derived CDR1 and CDR2 are MNHEY and SVGAGI. The CDR3 loop spans 15 amino acids. CDR3 loop: CASTSGVQGNEKLFF. CDR3 in DNA: TGTGCCAGCACCTCAGGTGTCCAGGGTAATGAAAAACTGTTTTTT.

In nucleotides, the CDR3 is TGCGCCAGCAGCTCCGCGGGGGGCAGTTTGACTGAAGCTTTCTTT. Translation: CASSSAGGSLTEAFF. V and J are TRBV5-1 and TRBJ1-1; TRBD1 might be the D (6 bases). The germline V gene has CDR1 SGHRS and CDR2 YFSETQ. Trimming pared 3 bases from V and 5 bases from J, leaving 17 bases between. CDR3 length equals 15 residues.

This clone was detected only once. The chain combines TRBV3-1 (or the pseudogene TRBV3-2) with TRBJ2-5, with a weak D call TRBD2 (6 bases). Germline V gene sequence: CDR1 LGHDT, CDR2 YNNKEL (reference sequence). CDR3 size: 15 residues. The V gene lost 1 base and the J gene lost 1 base, with 10 bases spanning the gap. The chain's CDR3 is CASSQVGDFQETQYF. The CDR3 DNA follows: TGTGCCAGCAGCCAAGTGGGGGACTTCCAAGAGACCCAGTACTTC.

The gene calls are TRBV3-1 (or the pseudogene TRBV3-2) and TRBJ2-1; 10 positions agree with TRBD2. There are 14 residues in the CDR3. CDR1 and CDR2 from the germline V gene are LGHDT and YNNKEL (reference sequence). Trimming at V came to 5 bases and at J to 4 bases, leaving 2 bases not matched to a gene. The CDR3 protein is CASSSSGGYNEQFF. DNA for the CDR3: TGTGCCAGCAGCAGTAGCGGGGGGTACAATGAGCAGTTCTTC.

This sequence joins TRBV5-1 and TRBJ2-7; D gene uncertain. Per the germline V gene, CDR1 is SGHRS and CDR2 is YFSETQ. Trimming cost V 0 bases and J 5 bases, with 12 bases left between them. CDR3 length equals 14 residues. DNA for the CDR3: TGCGCCAGCAGCTTGGAGCCTTCTAGGGACGAGCAGTACTTC. As protein: CASSLEPSRDEQYF.

Here the CDR3 reads CATSREQGALHNEQFF. The DNA for the CDR3 is TGTGCCACCAGCAGGGAACAGGGGGCTTTACACAATGAGCAGTTCTTC. The chain links TRBV15 to TRBJ2-1; TRBD1 aligns across 9 bases. With 3 bases clipped from V and 5 bases from J, the junction kept 8 bases outside the gene matches. The CDR3 length is 16 residues. In germline, CDR1 is LNHNV, CDR2 YYDKDF (reference sequence).

V gene TRBV19 combines with J gene TRBJ1-1, with 7 bases matching TRBD1. This CDR3 region has 16 residues. The germline V gene encodes CDR1 LNHDA and CDR2 SQIVND (reference sequence). After removal of 5 bases from V and 0 bases from J, the junction contained 9 bases not matched to a gene. The CDR3 loop is CASSPTGERMNTEAFF. The CDR3 bases are TGTGCCAGTAGTCCTACAGGGGAGAGGATGAACACTGAAGCTTTCTTT.

CDR3 region: CASSQGRASGANVLTF. The CDR3, as DNA: TGTGCCAGCAGCCAAGGGCGGGCCTCTGGGGCCAACGTCCTGACTTTC. The V call is TRBV4-2, the J call TRBJ2-6; D might be TRBD2 (5 bases). The CDR3 length is 16 residues. Trimming shortened V by 1 base and J by 0 bases, and 7 bases separated the two germline ends. The germline CDR1 and CDR2 sequences are LGHNA and YNFKEQ.

The genes are TRBV21-1 and TRBJ1-1. TRBV21-1 is labeled a pseudogene. The CDR3 runs to 14 residues. The CDR3: CASSKAGRRTEAFF. In DNA, the CDR3 is TGTGCCAGCAGCAAAGCGGGGAGGAGGACTGAAGCTTTCTTT.

V and J are TRBV2 and TRBJ1-1, with TRBD1 matching over 7 bases. The CDR3 loop spans 16 amino acids. J lost 5 bases, V lost 3 bases, and 12 bases had no gene match. CDR1 is SNHLY and CDR2 is FYNNEI in the germline V gene. The CDR3 nucleotides are TGTGCCAGCAGTGATAGTACAGGGGAGGACGGAACTGAAGCTTTCTTT. Translated, it gives CASSDSTGEDGTEAFF.

J is TRBJ1-2 and V is TRBV7-8, with a tentative D call TRBD1 (5 bases). Germline values: CDR1 SGHVS, CDR2 FQNEAQ. The germline V and J ends were trimmed by 6 bases and 8 bases, with 22 bases remaining between them. The CDR3 covers 15 residues. The CDR3 DNA reads as TGTGCCAGCAGTTCTGACAGAATTTCTTCGGGCGGCTACACCTTC. Protein product: CASSSDRISSGGYTF.

The J gene is TRBJ1-1, the V gene TRBV9; D call uncertain. CDR1 is SGDLS, CDR2 YYNGEE, per germline. This CDR3 spans 12 amino acids. Trimming took off 2 bases at V and 7 bases at J, with 9 bases between the two ends. CDR3 in DNA: TGTGCCAGCAGCGTCGGAGGCCTTGAAGCTTTCTTT. It is translated as CASSVGGLEAFF.

V is TRBV12-3 or TRBV12-4 and J is TRBJ1-5; 7 bases fit TRBD1. The CDR3 extends over 13 amino acids. With 6 bases clipped from V and 6 bases from J, the junction kept 5 bases outside the gene matches. The CDR3 protein is CASSGTVGQPQHF. Written as DNA, the CDR3 is TGTGCCAGCAGCGGGACAGTGGGTCAGCCCCAGCATTTT.

This clone appeared once. This chain links TRBV7-8 with TRBJ2-1; D uncertain. The V gene's germline CDR1 is SGHVS and CDR2 FQNEAQ. This CDR3 contains 15 residues. Trimming removed 1 base from V and 9 bases from J, with 16 bases in between. CDR3 amino acids: CASSLEWLGWGEQFF. Here the CDR3 DNA reads TGTGCCAGCAGCTTAGAGTGGCTCGGGTGGGGTGAGCAGTTCTTC. The full variable domain, in which reference TRBV7-8 and TRBJ2-1 provide the parts outside the CDR3, is GAGVSQSPRYKVAKRGQDVALRCDPISGHVSLFWYQQALGQGPEFLTYFQNEAQLDKSGLPSDRFFAERPEGSVSTLKIQRTQQEDSAVYLCASSLEWLGWGEQFFGPGTRLTVL.

This clone has only a few counts. V usage is TRBV3-1 (or the pseudogene TRBV3-2) and J usage is TRBJ1-2; D possibly corresponds to TRBD1 (5 bases). This CDR3 is 16 amino acids long. The germline gives CDR1 LGHDT, CDR2 YNNKEL (reference sequence). V gave up 0 bases and J gave up 7 bases, with 18 bases separating them. CDR3 DNA sequence: TGTGCCAGCAGCCAAGATGGGTCGGTACAGGTCTTTGGCTACACCTTC. This translates into CASSQDGSVQVFGYTF.